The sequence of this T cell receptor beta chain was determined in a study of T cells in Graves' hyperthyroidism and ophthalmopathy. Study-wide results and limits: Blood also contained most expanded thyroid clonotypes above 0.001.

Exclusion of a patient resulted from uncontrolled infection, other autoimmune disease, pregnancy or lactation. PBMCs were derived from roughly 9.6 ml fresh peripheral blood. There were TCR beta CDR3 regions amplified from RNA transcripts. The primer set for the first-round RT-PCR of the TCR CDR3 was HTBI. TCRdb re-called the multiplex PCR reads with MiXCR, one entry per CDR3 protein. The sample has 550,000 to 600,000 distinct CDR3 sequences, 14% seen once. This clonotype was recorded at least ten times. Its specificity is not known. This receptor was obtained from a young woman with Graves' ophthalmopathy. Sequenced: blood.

For the CDR3, the DNA is TGTGCCAGCAGCTTTACAGGGGACTTCGCCTACGAGCAGTACTTC. As protein: CASSFTGDFAYEQYF. The J gene is TRBJ2-7, the V gene TRBV7-2; D may be TRBD1 (7 bases). Trimming stripped 3 bases from V and 2 bases from J, with 14 bases between. This CDR3 spans 15 amino acids. Germline lookup yields CDR1 SGHTA and CDR2 FQGNSA.